What follows are 9 T cell receptor beta chains derived from one specimen sequenced in a study of blood T cell repertoires in COVID-19. The method was immunoSEQ multiplex PCR; TCRdb's version includes in-frame clones alone and lacks a portion of them. This table has nearly 400,000 clones, around 92% appearing once. Sequencing was carried out using PBMCs or T cells enriched from blood (not recorded which). These receptors were obtained from a young woman who had recovered from COVID-19.

The chain couples TRBV19 to TRBJ2-5; a possible D gene is TRBD2 (6 bases). V was cut by 5 bases and J by 7 bases, with 20 bases left in between. This CDR3 has 15 amino acids. CDR1 is LNHDA, CDR2 SQIVND, per germline (reference sequence). The CDR3, as DNA: TGTGCCAGTAGTTCCTCGACCCTCTGGAGGGCGACCCAGTACTTC. This encodes CASSSSTLWRATQYF.

The genes are TRBV30 and TRBJ2-1; 10 nucleotides align to TRBD1. The junction had 12 bases not matched to a gene; V was cut back by 8 bases and J by 8 bases. This CDR3 has 14 amino acids. The V gene's germline CDR1 is GTSNPN and CDR2 SVGIG (reference sequence). The CDR3 here is CAGTTGTGAYEQFF. DNA for the CDR3: TGTGCCGGAACCACCGGGACAGGGGCTTATGAGCAGTTCTTC. Full variable domain (missing parts from reference TRBV30 and TRBJ2-1): SQTIHQWPATLVQPVGSPLSLECTVEGTSNPNLYWYRQAAGRGLQLLFYSVGIGQISSEVPQNLSASRPQDRQFILSSKKLLLSDSGFYLCAGTTGTGAYEQFFGPGTRLTVL.

This clone was counted once. The chain joins TRBV19 to TRBJ1-3, with D possibly being TRBD1 (5 bases). The CDR3 is 12 residues long. The V end lost 10 bases, the J end lost 3 bases, and 10 bases lay between the germline ends. Looked up from germline, CDR1 is LNHDA and CDR2 is SQIVND (reference sequence). In DNA, the CDR3 is TGTGCCACCAGGGTCGGTGGAAACACCATATATTTT. The encoded protein is CATRVGGNTIYF.

The V call is TRBV6-5, the J call TRBJ1-2; D uncertain. Per germline, CDR1 MNHEY and CDR2 SVGAGI. The CDR3 contains 14 residues. V was cut by 5 bases and J by 1 base, with 11 bases left in between. CDR3 region: CASSRGGGNYGYTF. The CDR3 DNA sequence: TGTGCCAGCAGTCGAGGCGGTGGTAACTATGGCTACACCTTC.

The J gene is TRBJ1-1, the V gene TRBV12-5, with D tentatively TRBD1 (5 bases). Germline V gene data show CDR1 as LGHNT and CDR2 as FRNRAP. The CDR3 length is 13 residues. Trimming shortened V by 6 bases and J by 4 bases, and 12 bases separated the two germline ends. CDR3 protein: CASGGLGGTEAFF. In nucleotides, the CDR3 is TGTGCTAGTGGCGGACTGGGGGGCACTGAAGCTTTCTTT.

The CDR3, as DNA: TGTGCCAGCAGCGACCCGGGACAGGGGACGTCAGGGGGACCCCTCCACTTT. Translation: CASSDPGQGTSGGPLHF. The chain couples TRBV27 to TRBJ1-6; 10 bases map to TRBD1. Trimming removed 6 bases from V and 12 bases from J; junction bases left unmatched: 17. This CDR3 region has 17 residues. Germline CDR1 reads MNHEY; CDR2 reads SMNVEV (reference sequence).

The CDR3 nucleotides read TGCGCCAGCAGCTTGAGAGGTGGCGAAGCTTTCTTT. It is translated as CASSLRGGEAFF. The genes are TRBV5-1 and TRBJ1-1; D remains ambiguous. Trimming shortened V by 1 base and J by 8 bases, and 9 bases separated the two germline ends. The CDR3 has 12 residues. Germline CDR1 is SGHRS and CDR2 is YFSETQ.

The J gene is TRBJ1-1, the V gene TRBV6-4; tentatively, D is TRBD1 (6 bases). The CDR3 sequence is 14 residues long. V was trimmed by 6 bases and J by 3 bases, leaving 14 bases between them. Looked up from germline, CDR1 is MRHNA and CDR2 is SNTAGT. DNA for the CDR3: TGTGCCAGCAGGAATGGTTACAGGGACACTGAAGCTTTCTTT. Protein sequence: CASRNGYRDTEAFF.

The chain is built from TRBV10-3 and TRBJ2-3; 8 nucleotides match TRBD2. The CDR3 totals 17 residues. Germline CDR1 and CDR2: ENHRY and SYGVKD. Trimming took 2 bases from V and 2 from J; bases not matched to a gene: 9. The CDR3 loop reads CAISESTTGGITDTQYF. The CDR3 DNA is TGTGCCATCAGTGAGAGCACTACGGGGGGGATCACAGATACGCAGTATTTT.